Following are 25 T cell receptor beta chains from one sample sequenced in a study of long-term antiretroviral therapy in people with HIV. At the survey level, the v3.0 immunoSEQ assay was run. Data came from immunoSEQ multiplex PCR; TCRdb stores just in-frame clones and leaves some out. Counted here are around 28,000 clones, more than 85% occurring once; the ten biggest clones make up about 3.9%. Here the sequenced sample was unsorted PBMCs, taken 3.1 years after starting antiretroviral therapy. Receptors were obtained from a man aged 18 to 35 with HIV.

In DNA form, the CDR3 reads TGTGCCAGCAGCCAGGGTACAGGGTACCCTCACTACGAGCAGTACTTC. It yields the protein CASSQGTGYPHYEQYF. The gene calls are TRBV14 and TRBJ2-7, with a weak D call TRBD1 (6 bases). V lost 3 bases and J lost 3, with 18 bases in between. The CDR3 sequence is 16 residues long. Per germline, CDR1 SGHDN and CDR2 FVKESK. Variable domain in full (rest from reference TRBV14 and TRBJ2-7): EAGVTQFPSHSVIEKGQTVTLRCDPISGHDNLYWYRRVMGKEIKFLLHFVKESKQDESGMPNNRFLAERTGGTYSTLKVQPAELEDSGVYFCASSQGTGYPHYEQYFGPGTRLTVT.

The V gene is TRBV30, the J gene TRBJ2-1; 8 nucleotides line up with TRBD1. Germline V gives CDR1 GTSNPN, CDR2 SVGIG (reference sequence). After removal of 5 bases from V and 3 bases from J, the junction contained 9 bases not matched to a gene. CDR3 length: 15 amino acids. CDR3 sequence (DNA): TGTGCCTGGGGCGGCCGGGACAGGATCTACAATGAGCAGTTCTTC. Its translation: CAWGGRDRIYNEQFF.

This rearrangement joins TRBV4-3 to TRBJ2-1; D perhaps matches TRBD1 (5 bases). The V and J ends lost 4 bases and 9 bases respectively, with 13 bases between them. Germline assignment: CDR1 LGHNA and CDR2 YSLEER. The CDR3 spans 13 residues. CDR3 DNA: TGCGCCAGCAGCCCTAAGTGGCAGGGTGAGCAGTTCTTC. Residues: CASSPKWQGEQFF.

This clone has a single count. The genes are TRBV13 and TRBJ1-1, with TRBD1 identical over 8 bases. CDR1 is PRHDT and CDR2 is FYEKMQ in the germline V gene (reference sequence). The CDR3 totals 16 residues. V was pared by 1 base and J by 4 bases, with 8 bases of the junction left unmatched. CDR3 in amino acids: CASSLVVGDRGTEAFF. CDR3 DNA sequence: TGTGCCAGCAGCTTAGTGGTAGGAGACAGGGGCACTGAAGCTTTCTTT.

The chain is built from TRBV27 and TRBJ2-7, with D possibly matching TRBD1 (7 bases). Trimming took off 5 bases at V and 4 bases at J, with 12 bases between the two ends. Germline CDR1 and CDR2: MNHEY and SMNVEV (reference sequence). This CDR3 is built from 13 residues. CDR3 region: CASSKQGRYEQYF. The CDR3 nucleotides are TGTGCCAGCAGTAAACAGGGGAGGTACGAGCAGTACTTC.

The rearrangement joins TRBV21-1 to TRBJ2-7. TRBV21-1 is an annotated pseudogene. This CDR3 region has 16 residues. CDR3 region: CASRDRGACRGYEQYF. The CDR3 DNA reads as TGTGCCAGCAGGGATAGGGGCGCCTGTCGGGGATACGAGCAGTACTTC.

The chain couples TRBV9 to TRBJ2-7; a possible D gene is TRBD1 (5 bases). The V end was cut by 0 bases, the J end by 2 bases, with 9 bases between. Germline V gives CDR1 SGDLS, CDR2 YYNGEE. There are 14 residues in the CDR3. The CDR3 sequence: CASSVAGRAYEQYF. Written as DNA, the CDR3 is TGTGCCAGCAGCGTAGCGGGCAGGGCCTACGAGCAGTACTTC.

The J gene is TRBJ2-7, the V gene TRBV6-5; D ambiguous. Trimming took off 2 bases at V and 3 bases at J, with 17 bases between the two ends. The CDR3 has 16 residues. Germline CDR1 and CDR2: MNHEY and SVGAGI. CDR3 in amino acids: CASSYGLAPVVYEQYF. DNA for the CDR3: TGTGCCAGCAGTTACGGTCTGGCCCCCGTGGTCTACGAGCAGTACTTC.

This rearrangement joins TRBV18 to TRBJ2-6; 9 bases fit TRBD1. Trimming removed 2 bases from V and 3 bases from J; junction bases left unmatched: 8. CDR3 length: 18 amino acids. The germline V gene has CDR1 KGHSH and CDR2 LQKENI. CDR3 coding DNA: TGTGCCAGCTCACCAACGGAACAGGGGGCGCGTGGGGCCAACGTCCTGACTTTC. This codes for CASSPTEQGARGANVLTF. The entire variable domain, with the rest obtained from reference TRBV18 and TRBJ2-6, is as follows: NAGVMQNPRHLVRRRGQEARLRCSPMKGHSHVYWYRQLPEEGLKFMVYLQKENIIDESGMPKERFSAEFPKEGPSILRIQQVVRGDSAAYFCASSPTEQGARGANVLTFGAGSRLTVL.

This chain joins TRBV27 and TRBJ2-3; D gene uncertain. V lost 7 bases, J lost 0 bases, and 11 bases lay in between. This CDR3 is 14 amino acids long. The germline V gene encodes CDR1 MNHEY and CDR2 SMNVEV (reference sequence). CDR3 protein: CASMVGPSTDTQYF. The CDR3 DNA is TGTGCCAGCATGGTCGGCCCGAGCACAGATACGCAGTATTTT.

This clone was counted a few times. The chain uses TRBV7-3 and TRBJ2-7, with TRBD1 identical over 9 bases. The CDR3 runs to 16 residues. CDR1 is SGHTA, CDR2 FQGTGA, per germline. V trimming: 5 bases; J trimming: 5 bases; junction bases outside the gene matches: 13. For the CDR3, the DNA is TGTGCCAGCAGCACCTCCGGGACAGGGTTAGGAGACGAGCAGTACTTC. It is translated as CASSTSGTGLGDEQYF.

This chain connects TRBV2 to TRBJ2-1, with 10 bases identical to TRBD2. The junction had 4 bases not matched to a gene; V was cut back by 8 bases and J by 3 bases. The CDR3 has 14 amino acids. From germline, CDR1 is SNHLY and CDR2 FYNNEI. CDR3 in amino acids: CASGGLADYNEQFF. The CDR3 DNA reads as TGTGCCAGCGGAGGACTAGCGGACTACAATGAGCAGTTCTTC.

The CDR3 region has the DNA TGTGCCAGCAGCTTGCTAAGGGAAACAAGGGGGGACGAGCAGTACTTC. Protein: CASSLLRETRGDEQYF. The chain joins TRBV7-9 to TRBJ2-7; the D call may be TRBD1 or TRBD2 (6 bases each). The germline V gene encodes CDR1 SEHNR and CDR2 FQNEAQ (reference sequence). V was shortened by 3 bases and J by 5 bases, with 20 bases between the two germline ends. This CDR3 spans 16 amino acids.

This chain connects TRBV19 to TRBJ1-1; D unclear. With 9 bases removed from V and 4 bases from J, the gap between germline ends came to 9 bases. This CDR3 is built from 11 residues. The germline V gene encodes CDR1 LNHDA and CDR2 SQIVND (reference sequence). The CDR3 DNA is TGTGCCAGCAGTGAATCCACTGAAGCTTTCTTT. The encoded protein is CASSESTEAFF.

This clone was seen just once. This rearrangement joins TRBV19 to TRBJ2-3; no reliable D call. Trimming stripped 9 bases from V and 3 bases from J, with 16 bases between. Germline CDR1 is LNHDA and CDR2 is SQIVND (reference sequence). The CDR3 has 14 residues. The CDR3 region has the DNA TGTGCCAGCACAGACCCAGCCACTACAGATACGCAGTATTTT. It encodes CASTDPATTDTQYF. Based on the CDR3 plus reference TRBV19 and TRBJ2-3, the full variable domain is DGGITQSPKYLFRKEGQNVTLSCEQNLNHDAMYWYRQDPGQGLRLIYYSQIVNDFQKGDIAEGYSVSREKKESFPLTVTSAQKNPTAFYLCASTDPATTDTQYFGPGTRLTVL.

The V and J genes are TRBV10-3 and TRBJ2-1; 7 nucleotides match TRBD1. The CDR3 runs 13 residues. The junction had 4 bases not matched to a gene; V was cut back by 5 bases and J by 6 bases. CDR1 and CDR2 (germline): ENHRY, SYGVKD. The CDR3 loop reads CAISPDRVNEQFF. The CDR3 DNA is TGTGCCATCAGTCCCGACAGGGTCAATGAGCAGTTCTTC.

The V and J genes are TRBV7-9 and TRBJ1-3, with 7 nucleotides matching TRBD1. The V gene end was trimmed by 2 bases and the J gene end by 0 bases; junction bases not matched to a gene: 4. Germline V gene lookup returns CDR1 SEHNR and CDR2 FQNEAQ (reference sequence). This CDR3 region has 16 residues. CDR3 bases: TGTGCCAGCAGCTTAACAGGGGCGAGCTCTGGAAACACCATATATTTT. This translates into CASSLTGASSGNTIYF.

This rearrangement joins TRBV27 to TRBJ1-1; D remains unclear. The CDR3 loop spans 11 amino acids. Germline CDR1 is MNHEY and CDR2 is SMNVEV (reference sequence). With 11 bases removed from V and 1 base from J, the gap between germline ends came to 8 bases. The CDR3 here is CAPCRNTEAFF. Written as DNA, the CDR3 is TGTGCCCCGTGCAGGAACACTGAAGCTTTCTTT.

The genes are TRBV7-9 and TRBJ2-7; tentative D call: TRBD2 (6 bases). This CDR3 contains 15 residues. Looked up from germline, CDR1 is SEHNR and CDR2 is FQNEAQ (reference sequence). Trimming took 4 bases from V and 3 from J, leaving 16 bases between them. The DNA of the CDR3 is TGTGCCAGCAGCTCAAGGCAGGATAGCGGCTACGAGCAGTACTTC. This encodes CASSSRQDSGYEQYF. Full variable domain (missing parts from reference TRBV7-9 and TRBJ2-7): DTGVSQNPRHKITKRGQNVTFRCDPISEHNRLYWYRQTLGQGPEFLTYFQNEAQLEKSRLLSDRFSAERPKGSFSTLEIQRTEQGDSAMYLCASSSRQDSGYEQYFGPGTRLTVT.

The chain carries TRBV5-5 and TRBJ2-5; D call uncertain. Between the trimmed V and J ends, which lost 1 base and 3 bases, there was a span of 7 bases. Germline CDR1 and CDR2: SGHKS and YYEKEE (reference sequence). The length of the CDR3 is 13 residues. This CDR3 reads CASSLPSEETQYF. The CDR3 nucleotides are TGTGCCAGCAGCTTGCCCAGCGAAGAGACCCAGTACTTC. The full variable domain, in which reference TRBV5-5 and TRBJ2-5 provide the parts outside the CDR3, is DAGVTQSPTHLIKTRGQQVTLRCSPISGHKSVSWYQQVLGQGPQFIFQYYEKEERGRGNFPDRFSARQFPNYSSELNVNALLLGDSALYLCASSLPSEETQYFGPGTRLLVL.

The V gene is TRBV2, the J gene TRBJ2-5; D remains ambiguous. The CDR3 has 14 residues. Trimming cost V 8 bases and J 0 bases, with 13 bases left between them. The germline gives CDR1 SNHLY, CDR2 FYNNEI. CDR3 region: CASDTDWYQETQYF. The CDR3 bases are TGTGCCAGCGACACAGACTGGTACCAAGAGACCCAGTACTTC.

The gene calls are TRBV10-2 and TRBJ2-1; a weak D match, TRBD2 (5 bases). Germline V lookup: CDR1 WSHSY, CDR2 SAAADI. This CDR3 is 12 amino acids long. V lost 4 bases, J lost 9 bases, and 10 bases lay in between. CDR3 nucleotide sequence: TGCGCCAGCAGTGGGGCGGGCCTTGAGCAGTTCTTC. As protein: CASSGAGLEQFF.

The chain has TRBV4-2 and TRBJ2-3; 10 bases match TRBD2. The CDR3 length is 18 residues. Germline assignment: CDR1 LGHNA and CDR2 YNFKEQ. Trimming cost V 0 bases and J 3 bases; bases outside gene matches: 9. The CDR3: CASSQEQASGGLTDTQYF. The CDR3 DNA sequence: TGTGCCAGCAGCCAAGAACAGGCTAGCGGGGGTTTGACAGATACGCAGTATTTT.

The chain uses TRBV7-9 and TRBJ2-1; the D is unclear. The CDR3 length is 16 residues. V was trimmed by 5 bases and J by 4 bases, leaving 18 bases between them. Per germline, CDR1 SEHNR and CDR2 FQNEAQ (reference sequence). CDR3 in DNA: TGTGCCAGCAGCCCGGCCCCTGGGCCGCGGTACAATGAGCAGTTCTTC. Encoded protein: CASSPAPGPRYNEQFF.

The rearrangement uses TRBV12-5 and TRBJ2-5, with D possibly being TRBD2 (5 bases). This CDR3 comprises 14 residues. Trimming removed 8 bases from V and 5 bases from J, with 18 bases in between. The V gene's germline CDR1 is LGHNT and CDR2 FRNRAP. CDR3 in amino acids: CASTRTPEVETQYF. The CDR3 nucleotides are TGTGCTAGTACGCGGACGCCGGAGGTGGAGACCCAGTACTTC.